Presented here are 8 T cell receptor beta chains from one specimen sequenced in a study of T cell repertoires in cytomegalovirus infection. TCRdb processed the reads anew with MiXCR; each CDR3 protein has one entry. The sample holds about 55,000 distinct CDR3 sequences, around 18% seen once. The antigens for these receptors are not known. Specimen: CD8+ T cells from cultured PBMCs, collected from culture after CMV antigen stimulation. The receptors were gathered from a human donor in good health (CMV status not recorded). Some clones in this sample may be carry-over from other donors' samples.

This clonotype was recorded at least ten times. The gene calls are TRBV6-2 or TRBV6-3 and TRBJ2-1; D is undetermined. The germline V and J ends were trimmed by 3 bases and 8 bases, with 5 bases remaining between them. The CDR3 is 11 residues long. The V gene's germline CDR1 is MNHEY and CDR2 SVGEGT. The CDR3 loop is CASSYYYEQFF. In nucleotides, the CDR3 is TGTGCCAGCAGTTATTATTATGAGCAGTTCTTC.

This chain joins TRBV12-3 or TRBV12-4 and TRBJ1-2, with TRBD1 as a possible D gene (5 bases). This CDR3 is built from 11 residues. V was clipped by 4 bases and J by 14 bases, with 14 bases between them. In DNA, the CDR3 is TGTGCCAGCAGTTCGGGACTGAAAGAGACCTTC. This gives the protein CASSSGLKETF.

This clonotype has more than one count but fewer than ten. This sequence joins TRBV7-2 and TRBJ2-7; 11 bases match TRBD2. The germline V gene has CDR1 SGHTA and CDR2 FQGNSA. V lost 3 bases, J lost 3 bases, and 4 bases stayed unmatched. CDR3 length equals 15 residues. Here the CDR3 reads CASSFGTSGYYEQYF. In nucleotides, the CDR3 is TGTGCCAGCAGCTTCGGGACTAGCGGATACTACGAGCAGTACTTC.

The chain links TRBV3-1 to TRBJ2-5, with 8 bases aligning to TRBD1. CDR1 and CDR2 (germline): LGHDT, YNNKEL (reference sequence). With 5 bases clipped from V and 7 bases from J, the junction kept 9 bases outside the gene matches. This CDR3 has 14 amino acids. This CDR3 is CASSFGQGQGTQYF. CDR3 coding DNA: TGTGCCAGCAGCTTTGGACAGGGCCAGGGGACCCAGTACTTC.

The sample holds a few counts of this clonotype. CDR3 in DNA: TGCGCCAGCAGCCAAGAGGACGGTACCTACGAGCAGTACTTC. It is translated as CASSQEDGTYEQYF. The J gene is TRBJ2-7, the V gene TRBV4-1, with unresolved D. This CDR3 has 14 residues. Germline CDR1 reads MGHRA; CDR2 reads YSYEKL. Trimming left V 0 bases short and J 2 bases short, with 8 bases between.

This chain uses TRBV20-1 with TRBJ2-1; TRBD2 agrees at 10 bases. The CDR3 consists of 17 residues. CDR1 and CDR2 from the germline V gene are DFQATT and SNEGSKA (reference sequence). With V trimmed by 2 bases and J by 4 bases, 11 bases remained unmatched. CDR3 DNA: TGCAGTGCTAGACTCCACCGAGCGGGAGGGAAGTACAATGAGCAGTTCTTC. Encoded protein: CSARLHRAGGKYNEQFF.

In its sample, this clonotype was seen a few times. The chain is built from TRBV9 and TRBJ2-5, with D possibly being TRBD1 (5 bases). Germline V gene sequence: CDR1 SGDLS, CDR2 YYNGEE. The CDR3 is made up of 15 amino acids. Trimming left V 0 bases short and J 2 bases short, with 11 bases between. CDR3 sequence reads: CASSVGGQWQETQYF. In nucleotides, the CDR3 is TGTGCCAGCAGCGTAGGCGGACAATGGCAAGAGACCCAGTACTTC.

The chain recombines TRBV7-3 with TRBJ2-3; tentatively, D is TRBD1 (5 bases). This CDR3 is built from 14 residues. V was cut by 5 bases and J by 6 bases, with 15 bases left in between. In germline, CDR1 is SGHTA, CDR2 FQGTGA. The CDR3: CASSPEGALDTQYF. CDR3 bases: TGTGCCAGCAGCCCCGAAGGGGCTTTGGATACGCAGTATTTT.